This entry lists 27 T cell receptor beta chains sequenced from one sample in a study of T-cell memory formation after mild COVID-19. Via MiXCR, TCRdb re-called the 5' RACE reads, giving one row per CDR3 protein. The sample includes 300,000 to 400,000 distinct CDR3 sequences, over 25% seen only once; the top ten take approximately 12%. Sample: PBMCs or a T cell subset sorted from them (not recorded which). Receptors originate from an adult woman who had mild COVID-19 (a few samples of this study predate the infection). Cell type and time point are not known.

This clonotype was counted a few times. The chain carries TRBV6-5 and TRBJ1-1; D is possibly TRBD1 (5 bases). CDR1 and CDR2 from the germline V gene are MNHEY and SVGAGI. This CDR3 is 14 amino acids long. V was trimmed by 3 bases and J by 4 bases, leaving 12 bases between them. The DNA of the CDR3 is TGTGCCAGCAGTTATATGGGGCTGGGCACTGAAGCTTTCTTT. Protein product: CASSYMGLGTEAFF.

The J gene is TRBJ1-4, the V gene TRBV15, with D tentatively TRBD1 (6 bases). CDR3 length: 16 amino acids. The germline CDR1 and CDR2 sequences are LNHNV and YYDKDF (reference sequence). The ends were cut back, 0 bases at V and 8 bases at J, with 16 bases in the middle. In DNA form, the CDR3 reads TGTGCCACCAGCAGAGATCCGCGACGGGGGCGGGAAAAACTGTTTTTT. Residues: CATSRDPRRGREKLFF. Full variable domain (remainder filled in from reference TRBV15 and TRBJ1-4): DAMVIQNPRYQVTQFGKPVTLSCSQTLNHNVMYWYQQKSSQAPKLLFHYYDKDFNNEADTPDNFQSRRPNTSFCFLDIRSPGLGDTAMYLCATSRDPRRGREKLFFGSGTQLSVL.

J is TRBJ2-1 and V is TRBV18, with TRBD1 matching over 7 bases. This CDR3 comprises 15 residues. The germline gives CDR1 KGHSH, CDR2 LQKENI. V gave up 0 bases and J gave up 3 bases; unmatched junction bases: 2. CDR3 nucleotide sequence: TGTGCCAGCTCACCACCCGGGACAGTCTACAATGAGCAGTTCTTC. Translated, it gives CASSPPGTVYNEQFF.

V gene TRBV30 combines with J gene TRBJ1-3; unclear D gene. Deletions cut 4 bases from V and 5 bases from J, with 6 bases between. The CDR3 has 11 residues. CDR1 is GTSNPN and CDR2 is SVGIG in the germline V gene (reference sequence). CDR3: CAWNSRNTIYF. The CDR3, as DNA: TGTGCCTGGAACAGCCGAAACACCATATATTTT.

V and J are TRBV27 and TRBJ1-2; perhaps TRBD1 as D (5 bases). Trimming shortened V by 3 bases and J by 6 bases, and 11 bases separated the two germline ends. The germline gives CDR1 MNHEY, CDR2 SMNVEV (reference sequence). CDR3 length: 13 amino acids. CDR3 in amino acids: CASSFGGRDGYTF. In nucleotides, the CDR3 is TGTGCCAGCAGTTTTGGGGGTAGAGATGGCTACACCTTC.

This clonotype was observed a handful of times. For the CDR3, the DNA is TGTGCCACCAGGGAAGCGGGGGGACGTTTCCTTTTTACAGATACGCAGTATTTT. This encodes CATREAGGRFLFTDTQYF. The genes are TRBV15 and TRBJ2-3; 9 bases align to TRBD2. This CDR3 is built from 18 residues. The germline V gene has CDR1 LNHNV and CDR2 YYDKDF (reference sequence). Unmatched junction bases numbered 16, after V lost 6 bases and J lost 3 bases.

V usage is TRBV6-6 and J usage is TRBJ2-3; D is undetermined. Germline lookup yields CDR1 MNHNY and CDR2 SVGAGI (reference sequence). V was shortened by 5 bases and J by 4 bases, with 7 bases between the two germline ends. The CDR3 has 12 amino acids. This CDR3 reads CASSHSADTQYF. In DNA, the CDR3 is TGTGCCAGCAGTCACAGCGCAGATACGCAGTATTTT.

This sequence joins TRBV7-9 and TRBJ2-3; TRBD1 is a possible D gene (7 bases). The CDR3 consists of 14 residues. The ends were cut back, 5 bases at V and 9 bases at J, with 18 bases in the middle. Per germline, CDR1 SEHNR and CDR2 FQNEAQ (reference sequence). CDR3 sequence reads: CASSQDRDSGTQYF. The CDR3, as DNA: TGTGCCAGCAGCCAAGACCGGGACAGCGGGACGCAGTATTTT.

The chain uses TRBV20-1 and TRBJ1-4, with 8 bases matching TRBD1. The trim removed 5 bases at V and 7 bases at J, leaving 6 bases unmatched. Germline V gene data show CDR1 as DFQATT and CDR2 as SNEGSKA (reference sequence). The CDR3 spans 13 residues. DNA of the CDR3: TGCAGTGCTCGAACAGGGGGAGGTGAAAAACTGTTTTTT. Amino acids: CSARTGGGEKLFF.

In its sample, this clonotype was seen a few times. V is TRBV4-2 and J is TRBJ1-2, with no clear D. CDR1 and CDR2 from the germline V gene are LGHNA and YNFKEQ. The CDR3 spans 14 residues. V was trimmed by 1 base and J by 4 bases, leaving 10 bases between them. In DNA, the CDR3 is TGTGCCAGCAGCCAAGGGGGTCGCGTCTATGGCTACACCTTC. Amino acids: CASSQGGRVYGYTF.

V usage is TRBV27 and J usage is TRBJ1-1; 9 bases are shared with TRBD1. The trim removed 3 bases at V and 5 bases at J, leaving 7 bases unmatched. This CDR3 contains 15 residues. Germline V CDR1 and CDR2: MNHEY, SMNVEV (reference sequence). The CDR3 DNA sequence: TGTGCCAGCAGTTTTCGGACAGGGGCGAGAACTGAAGCTTTCTTT. Encoded protein: CASSFRTGARTEAFF.

The chain combines TRBV3-1 with TRBJ2-7; possibly TRBD2 for D (5 bases). Deletions cut 4 bases from V and 3 bases from J, with 10 bases between. Germline V gene sequence: CDR1 LGHDT, CDR2 YNNKEL (reference sequence). This CDR3 is 13 amino acids long. The CDR3 DNA reads as TGTGCCAGCAGCCGCCGCGCGGGCTACGAGCAGTACTTC. Residues: CASSRRAGYEQYF.

This clonotype has at least ten counts. The gene calls are TRBV5-6 and TRBJ2-3; D unresolved. Trimming shortened V by 1 base and J by 0 bases, and 9 bases separated the two germline ends. In germline, CDR1 is SGHDT, CDR2 YYEEEE. This CDR3 is 15 amino acids long. The CDR3 region has the DNA TGTGCCAGCAGCTTGATGTCAGCTAGCACAGATACGCAGTATTTT. Its translation is CASSLMSASTDTQYF. The variable domain in full, completed from reference TRBV5-6 and TRBJ2-3, reads DAGVTQSPTHLIKTRGQQVTLRCSPKSGHDTVSWYQQALGQGPQFIFQYYEEEERQRGNFPDRFSGHQFPNYSSELNVNALLLGDSALYLCASSLMSASTDTQYFGPGTRLTVL.

V and J are TRBV7-9 and TRBJ2-5; 8 bases match TRBD1. The length of the CDR3 is 16 residues. The V segment lost 6 bases and the J segment 8 bases; nucleotides outside the gene matches: 17. The V gene's germline CDR1 is SEHNR and CDR2 FQNEAQ (reference sequence). The CDR3 nucleotides are TGTGCCAGCAGTTCCGCCCCAGGGGGCGCGGAGTATACCCAGTACTTC. Protein sequence: CASSSAPGGAEYTQYF.

This clonotype was detected a few times. V and J are TRBV6-5 and TRBJ2-1; 12 positions agree with TRBD1. V shed 4 bases and J 4 bases; nucleotides not matched to a gene: 2. There are 15 residues in the CDR3. Per germline, CDR1 MNHEY and CDR2 SVGAGI. CDR3 sequence (DNA): TGTGCCAGCAGTTGGGACAGGGGGCCGTACAATGAGCAGTTCTTC. It encodes CASSWDRGPYNEQFF.

A few counts support this clonotype. The chain recombines TRBV30 with TRBJ2-7; the match to TRBD1 covers 9 bases. V dropped 1 base and J dropped 6; count of bases not matched to a gene: 7. CDR1 is GTSNPN, CDR2 SVGIG, per germline (reference sequence). The CDR3 runs to 14 residues. This CDR3 is CAWSGGTGLSEQYF. The CDR3 DNA sequence: TGTGCCTGGAGTGGTGGGACAGGGCTATCCGAGCAGTACTTC.

This chain connects TRBV18 to TRBJ2-5; possibly TRBD1 for D (8 bases). Trimming took off 0 bases at V and 5 bases at J, with 16 bases between the two ends. CDR3 length equals 16 residues. Germline loops: CDR1 KGHSH, CDR2 LQKENI. CDR3 DNA: TGTGCCAGCTCACCACCACGAGACAGGGGAGGGGAGACCCAGTACTTC. It yields the protein CASSPPRDRGGETQYF.

J is TRBJ1-4 and V is TRBV7-9; 7 bases agree with TRBD1. Trimming took 0 bases from V and 3 from J; bases not matched to a gene: 19. The CDR3 is 21 residues long. Germline loops: CDR1 SEHNR, CDR2 FQNEAQ (reference sequence). DNA for the CDR3: TGTGCCAGCAGCTTAGCCCTCCTCCGGGACAGCCCCCGGTCTGCTAATGAAAAACTGTTTTTT. Translation gives CASSLALLRDSPRSANEKLFF. The variable domain in full, with the rest retrieved from reference TRBV7-9 and TRBJ1-4, is DTGVSQNPRHKITKRGQNVTFRCDPISEHNRLYWYRQTLGQGPEFLTYFQNEAQLEKSRLLSDRFSAERPKGSFSTLEIQRTEQGDSAMYLCASSLALLRDSPRSANEKLFFGSGTQLSVL.

The table lists this clonotype with a few counts. The V gene is TRBV15, the J gene TRBJ2-1; 11 bases are a match to TRBD1. J was trimmed by 8 bases and V by 1 base; bases with no gene match: 7. Germline assignment: CDR1 LNHNV and CDR2 YYDKDF (reference sequence). The CDR3 is made up of 16 amino acids. The CDR3 coding sequence is TGTGCCACCAGCAGAGGACGGGACAGGGGGGCCGATGAGCAGTTCTTC. It specifies CATSRGRDRGADEQFF.

This clonotype was picked up a small number of times. The chain uses TRBV7-9 and TRBJ2-3, with 7 bases lining up with TRBD2. Unmatched junction bases numbered 7, after V lost 5 bases and J lost 2 bases. Per the germline V gene, CDR1 is SEHNR and CDR2 is FQNEAQ (reference sequence). This CDR3 is 15 amino acids long. CDR3 loop: CASSPGTTYTDTQYF. The CDR3 DNA sequence: TGTGCCAGCAGCCCCGGGACTACCTACACAGATACGCAGTATTTT.

CDR3 loop: CSVDRDRIYNEQFF. In DNA form, the CDR3 reads TGCAGCGTTGATCGGGACAGGATTTACAATGAGCAGTTCTTC. The gene calls are TRBV29-1 and TRBJ2-1; 8 nucleotides align to TRBD1. There are 14 residues in the CDR3. Germline assignment: CDR1 SQVTM and CDR2 ANQGSEA. V trimming: 3 bases; J trimming: 4 bases; junction bases outside the gene matches: 5.

This clonotype was recorded a few times. The genes are TRBV18 and TRBJ1-1; D is uncertain. Trimming left V 11 bases short and J 1 base short, with 17 bases between. Germline loops: CDR1 KGHSH, CDR2 LQKENI. The CDR3 spans 14 residues. The chain's CDR3 is CALRPVSQNTEAFF. DNA for the CDR3: TGTGCCCTACGACCGGTGTCTCAGAACACTGAAGCTTTCTTT.

The chain is built from TRBV20-1 and TRBJ2-5; D is perhaps TRBD2 (6 bases). Trimming cost V 0 bases and J 9 bases, with 17 bases left between them. Germline V gene data show CDR1 as DFQATT and CDR2 as SNEGSKA (reference sequence). This CDR3 contains 14 residues. CDR3 residues: CSARDQRAGLSQYF. In nucleotides, the CDR3 is TGCAGTGCTAGAGATCAGCGGGCCGGCCTGTCCCAGTACTTC.

The rearrangement uses TRBV7-2 and TRBJ2-2, with 8 bases fitting TRBD2. The trim removed 6 bases at V and 4 bases at J, leaving 7 bases unmatched. The germline gives CDR1 SGHTA, CDR2 FQGNSA. This CDR3 is built from 15 residues. The CDR3 DNA is TGTGCCAGCAGTCCCGGGGGGGTCGGCACCGGGGAGCTGTTTTTT. Translation gives CASSPGGVGTGELFF.

This chain links TRBV5-1 with TRBJ2-1, with TRBD2 matching over 7 bases. The CDR3 is 15 amino acids. Germline V gene sequence: CDR1 SGHRS, CDR2 YFSETQ. V gave up 0 bases and J gave up 2 bases; unmatched junction bases: 2. The CDR3 reads CASSLASGAYNEQFF. The DNA of the CDR3 is TGCGCCAGCAGCTTGGCCAGCGGGGCCTACAATGAGCAGTTCTTC.

The chain couples TRBV12-3 or TRBV12-4 to TRBJ1-4, with 10 positions matching TRBD1. With V trimmed by 5 bases and J by 7 bases, 7 bases remained unmatched. The CDR3 runs to 15 residues. The CDR3 DNA sequence: TGTGCCAGCAGTATGGGACAGGGGCGGAGTGAAAAACTGTTTTTT. The encoded protein is CASSMGQGRSEKLFF.

The table lists this clonotype with a few counts. The chain has TRBV20-1 and TRBJ2-2, with TRBD2 matching over 8 bases. This CDR3 is built from 14 residues. Trimming at V came to 2 bases and at J to 4 bases, leaving 3 bases not matched to a gene. The V gene's germline CDR1 is DFQATT and CDR2 SNEGSKA (reference sequence). Here the CDR3 reads CSARLRGGTGELFF. In DNA, the CDR3 is TGCAGTGCTAGACTCCGGGGGGGCACCGGGGAGCTGTTTTTT.